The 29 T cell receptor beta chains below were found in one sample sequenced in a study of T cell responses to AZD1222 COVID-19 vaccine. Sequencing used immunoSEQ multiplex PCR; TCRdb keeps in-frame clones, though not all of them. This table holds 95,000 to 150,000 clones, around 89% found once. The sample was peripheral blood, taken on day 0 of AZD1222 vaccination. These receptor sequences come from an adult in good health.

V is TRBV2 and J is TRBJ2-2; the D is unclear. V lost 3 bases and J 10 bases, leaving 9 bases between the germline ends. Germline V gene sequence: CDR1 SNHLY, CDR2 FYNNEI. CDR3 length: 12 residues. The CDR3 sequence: CASSEERVELFF. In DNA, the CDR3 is TGTGCCAGCAGTGAGGAGAGAGTGGAGCTGTTTTTT.

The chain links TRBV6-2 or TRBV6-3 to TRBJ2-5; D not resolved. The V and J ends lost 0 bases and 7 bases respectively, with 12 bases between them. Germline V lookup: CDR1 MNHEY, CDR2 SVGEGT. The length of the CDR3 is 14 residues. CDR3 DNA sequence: TGTGCCAGCAGTTACTCGATCTCCCACGGGACCCAGTACTTC. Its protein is CASSYSISHGTQYF.

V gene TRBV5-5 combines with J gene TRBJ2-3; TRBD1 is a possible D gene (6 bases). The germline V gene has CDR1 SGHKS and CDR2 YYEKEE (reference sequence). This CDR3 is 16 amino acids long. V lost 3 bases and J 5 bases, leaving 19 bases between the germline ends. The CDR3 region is CASSSALRTGQDTQYF. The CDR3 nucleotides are TGTGCCAGCAGCTCGGCTCTTCGTACAGGGCAAGATACGCAGTATTTT.

The CDR3 sequence: CASSSSRWGNTIYF. CDR3 sequence (DNA): TGTGCCAGCAGCTCCTCTAGGTGGGGAAACACCATATATTTT. The chain employs TRBV11-2 and TRBJ1-3; D is ambiguous. V lost 4 bases and J lost 4, with 11 bases in between. The CDR3 has 14 residues. In germline, CDR1 is SGHAT, CDR2 FQNNGV.

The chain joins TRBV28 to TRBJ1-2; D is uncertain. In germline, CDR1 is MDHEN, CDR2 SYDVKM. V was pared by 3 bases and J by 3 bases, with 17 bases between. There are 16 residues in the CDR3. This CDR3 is CASSLFRPPGDYGYTF. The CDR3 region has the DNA TGTGCCAGCAGTTTGTTTCGGCCTCCCGGGGACTATGGCTACACCTTC.

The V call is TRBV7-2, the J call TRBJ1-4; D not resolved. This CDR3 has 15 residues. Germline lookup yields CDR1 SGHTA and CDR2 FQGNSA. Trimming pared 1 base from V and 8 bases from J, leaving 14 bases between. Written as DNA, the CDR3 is TGTGCCAGCAGCTTAGACCGCGGGGTCGGAGAAAAACTGTTTTTT. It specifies CASSLDRGVGEKLFF.

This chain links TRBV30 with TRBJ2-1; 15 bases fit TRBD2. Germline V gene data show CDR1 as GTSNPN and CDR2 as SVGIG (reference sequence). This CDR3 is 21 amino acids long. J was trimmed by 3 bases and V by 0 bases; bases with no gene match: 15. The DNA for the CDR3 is TGTGCCTGGAGTGTACTGGGTAAGGGACTAGCGGGGGGACCCCTCTACAATGAGCAGTTCTTC. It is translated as CAWSVLGKGLAGGPLYNEQFF.

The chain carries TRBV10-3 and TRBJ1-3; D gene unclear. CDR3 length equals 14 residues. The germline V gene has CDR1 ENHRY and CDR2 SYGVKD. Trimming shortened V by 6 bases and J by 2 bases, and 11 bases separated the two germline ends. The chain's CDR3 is CAIRREVAGNTIYF. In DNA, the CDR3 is TGTGCCATCAGGCGGGAGGTAGCTGGAAACACCATATATTTT.

The CDR3 DNA reads TGTGCCACCCGGGGGGGGGAAAACACCATATATTTT. Translation: CATRGGENTIYF. The J gene is TRBJ1-3, the V gene TRBV10-3, with D possibly being TRBD1 (5 bases). Trimming took 10 bases from V and 6 from J, leaving 13 bases between them. Per the germline V gene, CDR1 is ENHRY and CDR2 is SYGVKD. CDR3 size: 12 residues.

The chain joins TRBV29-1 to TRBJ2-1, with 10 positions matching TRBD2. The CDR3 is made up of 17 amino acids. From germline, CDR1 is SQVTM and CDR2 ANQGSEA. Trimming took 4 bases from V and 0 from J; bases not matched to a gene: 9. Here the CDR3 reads CSVGWGSGGLSYNEQFF. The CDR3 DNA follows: TGCAGCGTTGGGTGGGGTAGCGGGGGGCTCTCCTACAATGAGCAGTTCTTC.

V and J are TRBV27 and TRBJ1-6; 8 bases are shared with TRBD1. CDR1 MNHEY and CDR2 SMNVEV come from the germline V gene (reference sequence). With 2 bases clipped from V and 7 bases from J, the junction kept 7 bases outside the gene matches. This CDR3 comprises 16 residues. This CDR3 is CASSLARGPPNSPLHF. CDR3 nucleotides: TGTGCCAGCAGTTTAGCCAGGGGGCCCCCGAATTCACCCCTCCACTTT.

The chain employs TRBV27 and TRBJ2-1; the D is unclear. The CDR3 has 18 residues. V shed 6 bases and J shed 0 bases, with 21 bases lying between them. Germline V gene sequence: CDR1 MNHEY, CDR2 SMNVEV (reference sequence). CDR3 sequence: CASRPRVGTESSYNEQFF. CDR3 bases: TGTGCCAGCAGGCCCCGAGTTGGAACAGAAAGCTCCTACAATGAGCAGTTCTTC.

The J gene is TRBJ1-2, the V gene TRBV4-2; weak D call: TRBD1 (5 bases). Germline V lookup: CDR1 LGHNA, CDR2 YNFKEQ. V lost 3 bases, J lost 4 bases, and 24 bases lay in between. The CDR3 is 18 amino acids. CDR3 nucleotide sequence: TGTGCCAGCAGCCAGACTTTTGGGGCAGGGATCGCAGGCTATGGCTACACCTTC. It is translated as CASSQTFGAGIAGYGYTF.

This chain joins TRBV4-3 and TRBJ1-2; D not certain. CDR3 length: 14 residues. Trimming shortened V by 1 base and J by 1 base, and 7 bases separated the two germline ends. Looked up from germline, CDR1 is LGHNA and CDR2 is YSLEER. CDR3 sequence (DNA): TGCGCCAGCAGCCAAGGACGAGATAACTATGGCTACACCTTC. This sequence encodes CASSQGRDNYGYTF.

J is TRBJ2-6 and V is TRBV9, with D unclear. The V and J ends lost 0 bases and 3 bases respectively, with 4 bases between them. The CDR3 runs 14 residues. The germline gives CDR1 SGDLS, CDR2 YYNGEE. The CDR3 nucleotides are TGTGCCAGCAGCGTAGCAGGTGGGGCCAACGTCCTGACTTTC. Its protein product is CASSVAGGANVLTF.

The CDR3 DNA is TGTGCCAGTAGTCCCGGGACAGGGAACTATGGCTACACCTTC. Translated: CASSPGTGNYGYTF. The V and J genes are TRBV19 and TRBJ1-2, with 9 bases matching TRBD1. The CDR3 length is 14 residues. Germline V CDR1 and CDR2: LNHDA, SQIVND (reference sequence). Trimming cost V 5 bases and J 2 bases; bases outside gene matches: 3.

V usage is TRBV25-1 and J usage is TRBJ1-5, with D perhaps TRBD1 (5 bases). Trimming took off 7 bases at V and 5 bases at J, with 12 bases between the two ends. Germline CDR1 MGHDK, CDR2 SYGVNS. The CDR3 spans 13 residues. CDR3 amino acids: CASTGGYDQPQHF. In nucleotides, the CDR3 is TGTGCCAGCACCGGGGGGTACGATCAGCCCCAGCATTTT.

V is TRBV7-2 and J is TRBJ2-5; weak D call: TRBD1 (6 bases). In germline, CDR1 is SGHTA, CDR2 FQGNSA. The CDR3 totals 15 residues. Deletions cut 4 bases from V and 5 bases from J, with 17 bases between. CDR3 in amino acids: CASSSPGHWGETQYF. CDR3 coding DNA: TGTGCCAGCAGCTCCCCGGGACACTGGGGGGAGACCCAGTACTTC.

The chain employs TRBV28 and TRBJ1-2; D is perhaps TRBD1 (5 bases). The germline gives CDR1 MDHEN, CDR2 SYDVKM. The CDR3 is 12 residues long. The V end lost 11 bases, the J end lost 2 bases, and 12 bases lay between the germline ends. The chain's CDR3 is CASRRGNYGYTF. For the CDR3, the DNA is TGTGCCTCCCGAAGGGGAAACTATGGCTACACCTTC.

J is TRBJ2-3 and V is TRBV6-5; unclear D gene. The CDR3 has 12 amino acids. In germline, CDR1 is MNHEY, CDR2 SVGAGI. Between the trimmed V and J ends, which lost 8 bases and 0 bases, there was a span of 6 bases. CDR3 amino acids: CASLGSTDTQYF. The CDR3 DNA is TGTGCCAGCCTGGGGAGCACAGATACGCAGTATTTT.

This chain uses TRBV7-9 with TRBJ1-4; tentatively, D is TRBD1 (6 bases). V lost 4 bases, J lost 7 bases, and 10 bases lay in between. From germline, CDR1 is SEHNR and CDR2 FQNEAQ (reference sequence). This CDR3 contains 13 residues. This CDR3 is CASSSYRVEKLFF. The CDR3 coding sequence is TGTGCCAGCAGCTCGTACAGGGTTGAAAAACTGTTTTTT.

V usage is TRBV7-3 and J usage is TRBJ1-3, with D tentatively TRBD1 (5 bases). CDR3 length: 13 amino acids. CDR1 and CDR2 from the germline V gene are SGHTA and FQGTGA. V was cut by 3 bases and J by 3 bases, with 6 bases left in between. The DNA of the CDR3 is TGTGCCAGCAGCTTGGGGGTTGGAAACACCATATATTTT. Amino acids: CASSLGVGNTIYF.

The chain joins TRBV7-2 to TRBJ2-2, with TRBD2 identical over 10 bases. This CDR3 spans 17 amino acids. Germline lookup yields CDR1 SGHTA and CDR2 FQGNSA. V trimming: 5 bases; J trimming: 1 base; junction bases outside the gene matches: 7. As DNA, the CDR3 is TGTGCCAGCAGCATGATCGGGACTAGCGAGAACACCGGGGAGCTGTTTTTT. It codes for CASSMIGTSENTGELFF.

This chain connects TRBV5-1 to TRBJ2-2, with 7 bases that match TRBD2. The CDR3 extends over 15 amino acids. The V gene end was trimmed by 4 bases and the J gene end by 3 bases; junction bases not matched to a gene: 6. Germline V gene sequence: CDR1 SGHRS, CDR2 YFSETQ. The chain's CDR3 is CASSRSGGDTGELFF. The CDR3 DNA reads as TGCGCCAGCAGCCGGTCGGGGGGAGACACCGGGGAGCTGTTTTTT.

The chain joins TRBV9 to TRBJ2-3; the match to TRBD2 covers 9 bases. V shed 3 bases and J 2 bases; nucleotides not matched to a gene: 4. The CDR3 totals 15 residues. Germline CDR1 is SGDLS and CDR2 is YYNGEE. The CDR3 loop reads CASSGQRGATDTQYF. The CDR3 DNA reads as TGTGCCAGCAGCGGCCAGCGGGGGGCCACAGATACGCAGTATTTT.

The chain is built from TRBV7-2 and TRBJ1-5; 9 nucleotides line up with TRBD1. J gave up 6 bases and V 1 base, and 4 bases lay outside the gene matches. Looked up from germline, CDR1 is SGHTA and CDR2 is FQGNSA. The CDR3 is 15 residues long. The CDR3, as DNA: TGTGCCAGCAGCTTAGTGGACAGGGGCCCTCAGCCCCAGCATTTT. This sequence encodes CASSLVDRGPQPQHF. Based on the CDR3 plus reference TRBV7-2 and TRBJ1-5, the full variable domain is GAGVSQSPSNKVTEKGKDVELRCDPISGHTALYWYRQSLGQGLEFLIYFQGNSAPDKSGLPSDRFSAERTGGSVSTLTIQRTQQEDSAVYLCASSLVDRGPQPQHFGDGTRLSIL.

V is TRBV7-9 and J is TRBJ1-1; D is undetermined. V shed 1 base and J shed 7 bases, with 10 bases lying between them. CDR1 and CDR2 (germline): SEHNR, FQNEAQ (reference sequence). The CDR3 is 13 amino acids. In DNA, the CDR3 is TGTGCCAGCAGCTTAGGCCCCGGACGTGAAGCTTTCTTT. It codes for CASSLGPGREAFF.

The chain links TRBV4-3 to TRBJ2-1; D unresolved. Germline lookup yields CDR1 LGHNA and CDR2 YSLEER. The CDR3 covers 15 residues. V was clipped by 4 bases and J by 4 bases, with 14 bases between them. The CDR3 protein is CASSPLGGAYNEQFF. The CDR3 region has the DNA TGCGCCAGCAGCCCTCTGGGTGGAGCGTACAATGAGCAGTTCTTC.

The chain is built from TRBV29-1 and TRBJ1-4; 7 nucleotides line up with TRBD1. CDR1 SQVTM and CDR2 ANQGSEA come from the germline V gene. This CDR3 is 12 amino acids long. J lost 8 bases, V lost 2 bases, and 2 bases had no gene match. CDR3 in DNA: TGCAGCGTTGAACAAGGGGGCGAAAAACTGTTTTTT. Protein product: CSVEQGGEKLFF.